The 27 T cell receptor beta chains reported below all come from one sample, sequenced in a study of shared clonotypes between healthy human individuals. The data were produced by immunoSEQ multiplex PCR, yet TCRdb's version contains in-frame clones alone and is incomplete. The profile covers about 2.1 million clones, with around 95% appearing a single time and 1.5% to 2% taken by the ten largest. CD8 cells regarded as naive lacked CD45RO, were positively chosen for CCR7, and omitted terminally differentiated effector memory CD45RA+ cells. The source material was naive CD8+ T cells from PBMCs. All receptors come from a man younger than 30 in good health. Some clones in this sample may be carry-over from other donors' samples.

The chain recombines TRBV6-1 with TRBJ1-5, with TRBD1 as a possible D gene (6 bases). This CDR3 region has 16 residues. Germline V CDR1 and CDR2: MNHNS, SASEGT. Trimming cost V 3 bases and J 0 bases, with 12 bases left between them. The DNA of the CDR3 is TGTGCCAGCAGTGAGCGGACAGCCTATAGCAATCAGCCCCAGCATTTT. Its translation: CASSERTAYSNQPQHF.

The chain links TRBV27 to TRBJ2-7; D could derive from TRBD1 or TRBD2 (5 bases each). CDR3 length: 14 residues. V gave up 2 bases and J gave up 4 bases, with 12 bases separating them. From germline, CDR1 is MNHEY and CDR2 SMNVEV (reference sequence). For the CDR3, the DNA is TGTGCCAGCAGTTTACTAGGGGACGGATACGAGCAGTACTTC. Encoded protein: CASSLLGDGYEQYF.

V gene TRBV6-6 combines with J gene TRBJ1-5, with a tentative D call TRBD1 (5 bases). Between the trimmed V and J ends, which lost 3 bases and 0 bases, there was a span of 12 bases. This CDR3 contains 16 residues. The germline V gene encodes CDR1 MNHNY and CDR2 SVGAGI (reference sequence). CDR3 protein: CASSYIMGRSNQPQHF. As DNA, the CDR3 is TGTGCCAGCAGTTATATAATGGGGCGTAGCAATCAGCCCCAGCATTTT.

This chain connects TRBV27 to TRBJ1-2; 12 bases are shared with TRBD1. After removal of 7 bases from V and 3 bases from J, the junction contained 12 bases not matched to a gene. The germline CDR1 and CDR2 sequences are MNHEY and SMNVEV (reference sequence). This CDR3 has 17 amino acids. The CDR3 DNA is TGTGCCAGCACCAACGTCCCCGGGACAGGGGGCTACTATGGCTACACCTTC. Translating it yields CASTNVPGTGGYYGYTF.

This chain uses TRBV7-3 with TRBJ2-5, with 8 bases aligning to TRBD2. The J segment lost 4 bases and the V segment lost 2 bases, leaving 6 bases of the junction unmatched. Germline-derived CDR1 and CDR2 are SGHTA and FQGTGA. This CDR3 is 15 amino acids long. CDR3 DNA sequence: TGTGCCAGCAGCTTAGGAGCGGGAGTGGGAGAGACCCAGTACTTC. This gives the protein CASSLGAGVGETQYF.

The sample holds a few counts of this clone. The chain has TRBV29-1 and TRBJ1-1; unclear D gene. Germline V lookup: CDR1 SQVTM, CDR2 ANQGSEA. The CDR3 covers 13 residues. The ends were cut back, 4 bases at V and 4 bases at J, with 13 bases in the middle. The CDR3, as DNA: TGCAGCGTTGTTGAAGGGTTGGGCACTGAAGCTTTCTTT. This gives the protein CSVVEGLGTEAFF.

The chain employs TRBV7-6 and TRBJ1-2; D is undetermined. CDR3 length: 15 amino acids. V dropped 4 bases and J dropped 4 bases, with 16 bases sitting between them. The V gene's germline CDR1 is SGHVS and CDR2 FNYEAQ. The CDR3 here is CASSSAGVDPYGYTF. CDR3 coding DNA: TGTGCCAGCAGCTCCGCTGGGGTCGACCCCTATGGCTACACCTTC.

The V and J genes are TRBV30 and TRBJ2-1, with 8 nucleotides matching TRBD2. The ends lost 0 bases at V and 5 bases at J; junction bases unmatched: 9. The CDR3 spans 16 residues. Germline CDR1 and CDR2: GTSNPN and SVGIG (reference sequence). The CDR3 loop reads CAWSVGIAGRNNEQFF. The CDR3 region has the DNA TGTGCCTGGAGTGTGGGGATAGCGGGAAGGAACAATGAGCAGTTCTTC.

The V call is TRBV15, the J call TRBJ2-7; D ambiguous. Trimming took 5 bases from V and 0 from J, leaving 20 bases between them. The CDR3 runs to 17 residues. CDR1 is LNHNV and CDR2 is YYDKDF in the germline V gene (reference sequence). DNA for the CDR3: TGTGCCACCAGCCCCACGGCACGCGGATCACACTCCTACGAGCAGTACTTC. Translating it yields CATSPTARGSHSYEQYF.

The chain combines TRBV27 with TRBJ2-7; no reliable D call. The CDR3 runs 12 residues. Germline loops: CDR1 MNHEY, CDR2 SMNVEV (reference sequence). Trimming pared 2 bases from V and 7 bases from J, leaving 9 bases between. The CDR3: CASSLPAEEQYF. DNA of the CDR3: TGTGCCAGCAGTTTACCCGCGGAGGAGCAGTACTTC.

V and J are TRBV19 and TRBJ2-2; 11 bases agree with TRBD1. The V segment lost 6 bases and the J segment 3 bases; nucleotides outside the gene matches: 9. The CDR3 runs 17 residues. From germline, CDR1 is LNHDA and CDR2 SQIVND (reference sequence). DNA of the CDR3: TGTGCCAGTAGCCAACTCCCGGGACAGGGGGACACCGGGGAGCTGTTTTTT. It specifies CASSQLPGQGDTGELFF.

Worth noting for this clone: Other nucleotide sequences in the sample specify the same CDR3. This CDR3 reads CASSLSGTEAFF. CDR3 coding DNA: TGCGCCAGCAGCTTATCCGGCACTGAAGCTTTCTTT. V and J are TRBV5-1 and TRBJ1-1; D not certain. The CDR3 has 12 amino acids. V was shortened by 2 bases and J by 4 bases, with 6 bases between the two germline ends. Germline V lookup: CDR1 SGHRS, CDR2 YFSETQ. Filled out from reference TRBV5-1 and TRBJ1-1, the complete variable domain reads KAGVTQTPRYLIKTRGQQVTLSCSPISGHRSVSWYQQTPGQGLQFLFEYFSETQRNKGNFPGRFSGRQFSNSRSEMNVSTLELGDSALYLCASSLSGTEAFFGQGTRLTVV.

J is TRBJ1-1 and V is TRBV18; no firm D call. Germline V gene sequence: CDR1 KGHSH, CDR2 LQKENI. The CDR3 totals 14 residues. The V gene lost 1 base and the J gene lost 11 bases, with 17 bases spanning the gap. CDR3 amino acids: CASSPLGGVVRAFF. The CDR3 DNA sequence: TGTGCCAGCTCACCACTTGGCGGAGTCGTTCGGGCTTTCTTT.

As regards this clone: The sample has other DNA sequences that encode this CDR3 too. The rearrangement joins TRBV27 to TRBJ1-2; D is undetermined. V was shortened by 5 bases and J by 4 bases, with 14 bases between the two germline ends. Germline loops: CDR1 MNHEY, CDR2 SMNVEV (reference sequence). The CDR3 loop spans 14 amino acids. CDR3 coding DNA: TGTGCCAGCAGTCCATTGGCGGGTCTCTATGGCTACACCTTC. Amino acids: CASSPLAGLYGYTF.

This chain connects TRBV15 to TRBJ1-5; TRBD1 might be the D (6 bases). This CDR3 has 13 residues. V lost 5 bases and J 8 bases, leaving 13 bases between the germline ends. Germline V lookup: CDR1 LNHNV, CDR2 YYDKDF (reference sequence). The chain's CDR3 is CATSRTVREPQHF. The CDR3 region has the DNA TGTGCCACCAGCCGGACAGTTAGGGAGCCCCAGCATTTT.

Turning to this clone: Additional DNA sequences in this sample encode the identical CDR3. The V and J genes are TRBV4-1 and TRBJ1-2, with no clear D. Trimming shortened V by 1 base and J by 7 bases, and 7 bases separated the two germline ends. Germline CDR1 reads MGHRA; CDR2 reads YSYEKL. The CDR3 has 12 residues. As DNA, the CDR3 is TGCGCCAGCAGCCAAGGGGGAGTTGGCTACACCTTC. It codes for CASSQGGVGYTF.

CDR3 nucleotides: TGTGCCAGCAGACATCTCCCGGGACAGGGGACATTGGATACTGAAAAACTGTTTTTT. Its translation is CASRHLPGQGTLDTEKLFF. The gene calls are TRBV27 and TRBJ1-4; TRBD1 agrees at 10 bases. The V and J ends lost 6 bases and 7 bases, in that order; junction bases with no gene match: 20. The germline gives CDR1 MNHEY, CDR2 SMNVEV (reference sequence). This CDR3 spans 19 amino acids.

This CDR3 reads CASSLRRGKYTEAFF. In DNA, the CDR3 is TGTGCCAGCAGCTTAAGGCGGGGGAAGTACACTGAAGCTTTCTTT. This sequence joins TRBV7-8 and TRBJ1-1; weak D call: TRBD1 (5 bases). The CDR3 length is 15 residues. V was clipped by 2 bases and J by 3 bases, with 13 bases between them. Germline CDR1 is SGHVS and CDR2 is FQNEAQ.

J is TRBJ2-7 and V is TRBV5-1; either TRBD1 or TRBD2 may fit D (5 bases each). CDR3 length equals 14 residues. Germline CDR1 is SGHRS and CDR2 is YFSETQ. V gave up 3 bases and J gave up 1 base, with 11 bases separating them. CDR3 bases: TGCGCCAGCAGCTCTCACGGGGCGTCCTACGAGCAGTACTTC. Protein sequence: CASSSHGASYEQYF.

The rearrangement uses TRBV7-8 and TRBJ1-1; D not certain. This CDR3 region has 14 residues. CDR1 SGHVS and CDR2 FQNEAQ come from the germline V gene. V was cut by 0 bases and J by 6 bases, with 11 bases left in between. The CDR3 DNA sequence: TGTGCCAGCAGCTTAGCGGCGGGAGGCGCTGAAGCTTTCTTT. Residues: CASSLAAGGAEAFF.

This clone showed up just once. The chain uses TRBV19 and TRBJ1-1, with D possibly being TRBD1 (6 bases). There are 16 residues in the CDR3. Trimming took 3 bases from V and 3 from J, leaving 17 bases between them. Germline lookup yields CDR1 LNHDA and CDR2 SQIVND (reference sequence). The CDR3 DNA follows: TGTGCCAGTAGTATTTGGGGGGCGACTGGGGACACTGAAGCTTTCTTT. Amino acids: CASSIWGATGDTEAFF.

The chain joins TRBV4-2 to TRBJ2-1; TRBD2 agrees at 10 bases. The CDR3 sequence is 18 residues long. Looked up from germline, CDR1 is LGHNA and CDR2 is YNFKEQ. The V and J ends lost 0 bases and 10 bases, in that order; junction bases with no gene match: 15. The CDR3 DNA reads TGTGCCAGCAGCCAAGAGGAGTGGCTAGCGGGAGAGGTTTGGGAGCAGTTCTTC. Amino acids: CASSQEEWLAGEVWEQFF.

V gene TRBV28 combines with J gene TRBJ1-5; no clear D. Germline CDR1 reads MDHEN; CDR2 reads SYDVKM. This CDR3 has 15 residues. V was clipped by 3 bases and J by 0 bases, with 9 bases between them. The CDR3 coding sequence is TGTGCCAGCAGTTTCCTGTCGTTTAGCAATCAGCCCCAGCATTTT. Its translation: CASSFLSFSNQPQHF. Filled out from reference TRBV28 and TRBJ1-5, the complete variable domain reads DVKVTQSSRYLVKRTGEKVFLECVQDMDHENMFWYRQDPGLGLRLIYFSYDVKMKEKGDIPEGYSVSREKKERFSLILESASTNQTSMYLCASSFLSFSNQPQHFGDGTRLSIL.

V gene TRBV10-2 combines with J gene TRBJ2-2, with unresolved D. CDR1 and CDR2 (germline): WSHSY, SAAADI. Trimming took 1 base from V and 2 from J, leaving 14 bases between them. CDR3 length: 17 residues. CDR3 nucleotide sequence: TGCGCCAGCAGTGAGTTTCTCGACGTCTCAAACACCGGGGAGCTGTTTTTT. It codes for CASSEFLDVSNTGELFF.

CDR3 loop: CASSLRGVPYGYTF. The CDR3 DNA reads as TGTGCCAGCAGCTTGCGAGGGGTCCCCTATGGCTACACCTTC. This chain connects TRBV5-6 to TRBJ1-2, with TRBD1 as a possible D gene (5 bases). The CDR3 spans 14 residues. Between the trimmed V and J ends, which lost 1 base and 4 bases, there was a span of 11 bases. The germline CDR1 and CDR2 sequences are SGHDT and YYEEEE.

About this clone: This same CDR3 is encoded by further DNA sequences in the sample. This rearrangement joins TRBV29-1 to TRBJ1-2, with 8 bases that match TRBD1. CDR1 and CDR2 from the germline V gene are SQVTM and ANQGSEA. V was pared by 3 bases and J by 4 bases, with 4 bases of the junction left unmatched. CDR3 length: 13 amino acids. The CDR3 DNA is TGCAGCGTTGACAGGGGGCCGAGCTATGGCTACACCTTC. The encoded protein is CSVDRGPSYGYTF.

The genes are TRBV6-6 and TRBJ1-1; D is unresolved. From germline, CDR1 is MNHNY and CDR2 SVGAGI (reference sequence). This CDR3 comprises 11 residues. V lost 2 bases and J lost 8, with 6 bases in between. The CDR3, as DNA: TGTGCCAGCAGTTACATGGCAGAAGCTTTCTTT. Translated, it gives CASSYMAEAFF.